This record covers a single T cell receptor beta chain. Its antigen is undetermined. Sequence at one end of the junction differs from germline and may be a read error. This specimen comes from a study of metastatic and nonmetastatic thyroid tumors. The overall study: Malignant thyroid and benign thyroid patients provided blood and tumor or nodule tissue whose repertoires were compared. General study points: As reported, TCR beta diversity in blood and tumor was significantly higher in malignant thyroid tumors than in benign nodules.

As originally analysed: It was from CDR3 differences across clinicopathological groups that a distant-metastasis classifier for papillary thyroid cancer was built. TCRdb re-clonotyped the PCR reads via MiXCR. The authors' filters were not applied to this entry. The sample lists 25,000 to 35,000 clones, about 32% seen once, with 32% in the top ten. This CDR3 is 10 amino acids long. Per germline, CDR1 SEHNR and CDR2 FQNEAQ (reference sequence). None of the patients had undergone any treatment ahead of thyroid surgery. The receptor was isolated from a female donor with papillary thyroid cancer or a benign thyroid nodule (not recorded which). Some clones in this sample may be carry-over from other donors' samples. Sequences were obtained from blood. The rearrangement links TRBV7-9 to TRBJ2-1; D may be TRBD1 or TRBD2 (5 bases each). The CDR3 is CASSLGGRSF. The CDR3, as DNA: TGTGCCAGCAGCTTAGGGGGACGATCATTC.